This T cell receptor beta chain was sequenced for a study of cytomegalovirus exposure and HLA in healthy donors. The PCR made use of 60 Vbeta and 13 Jbeta primers. The table came from immunoSEQ multiplex PCR; TCRdb's copy has only in-frame clones and leaves some out. Of roughly 200,000 clones detected, 82% appear once; the ten largest clones hold approximately 0.62%. For this clone: Its antigen is unidentified. This sample also contains other DNA sequences that code for the same CDR3.

General study points: Sequence variants that were highly shared formed a cluster that was likely a sequencing artifact.

The ends lost 5 bases at V and 2 bases at J; junction bases unmatched: 3. This CDR3 comprises 14 residues. Germline-derived CDR1 and CDR2 are LNHDA and SQIVND (reference sequence). What was sequenced was PBMCs. The chain uses TRBV19 and TRBJ1-5; 7 bases map to TRBD1. This sequence was found in a woman between 40 and 55 years old in good health and CMV-seronegative. CDR3 loop: CASSQTGGNQPQHF. CDR3 DNA: TGTGCCAGTAGTCAAACAGGGGGCAATCAGCCCCAGCATTTT. Variable domain in full (rest from reference TRBV19 and TRBJ1-5): DGGITQSPKYLFRKEGQNVTLSCEQNLNHDAMYWYRQDPGQGLRLIYYSQIVNDFQKGDIAEGYSVSREKKESFPLTVTSAQKNPTAFYLCASSQTGGNQPQHFGDGTRLSIL.